Listed below are T cell receptor beta chains from one sample, sequenced in a study of molecular identifiers for immune sequencing clone quantification. TCRdb itself ran the PCR reads through MiXCR, one entry per CDR3 protein. The table has just under 650,000 distinct CDR3 sequences, 20% seen once. The sequenced sample was naive CD8+ T cells from blood, with Jurkat cell RNA spiked in. Every receptor here comes from a human donor in good health. Some libraries in this study had Jurkat cell RNA spiked in. The CDR3 runs from the conserved cysteine through the conserved F or W. Clone size is shown for a subset of rows, as once, few, many or a class of expanded clone.

many TRBV7-2 CASSLEAGYSTGELFF
many TRBV7-9 CASSYSAVPGSEAFF
many TRBV7-8 CASSLGLAGGLDTQYF
many TRBV27 CASSPLLSAGPEGTQYF
- TRBV5-1 CASSLVQTNTGKLFF
- TRBV6-2/TRBV6-3 CASSYSTLGSYEQYF
- TRBV11-2 CASSLEAGGWIGDTQYF
many TRBV6-1 CASSPWGQGSPNEKLFF
many TRBV29-1 CSVSGGGRRSSYEQYF
few TRBV20-1 CSARSGLDHEQYF
many TRBV20-1 CSATDRGRSYEQYF
- TRBV12-3/TRBV12-4 CASSHRDSIYEQYF
many TRBV7-9 CASAPGPRSYEQYF
- TRBV20-1 CSARDGDLGSYEQYF
many TRBV13 CASSSGQGGIGANVLTF
few TRBV20-1 CSARVVGGSYNEQFF
many TRBV13 CASSTRQVSGANVLTF
many TRBV6-2/TRBV6-3 CASRRGVSAGELFF
many TRBV7-9 CASSLPPGQWSDEQYF
- TRBV19 CASKNTGEQYF
many TRBV20-1 CSATSFYRGDNEQFF
many TRBV13 CASSSGMDSSYEQYF
few TRBV20-1 CSARDPGGRQPQHF
many TRBV13 CASSLGGVDTEAFF
many TRBV5-6 CASSFPSGNEQYF
many TRBV7-9 CASSLAGGVRTEAFF